These T cell receptor beta chains were read from a single sample in a study of T cells in Graves' hyperthyroidism and ophthalmopathy. TCRdb fed the multiplex PCR reads into MiXCR, producing one record per CDR3 protein. The repertoire includes approximately 700,000 distinct CDR3 sequences, about 45% of them detected once, and about 7.7% sits in the top ten. The sequenced material came from peripheral blood or thyroid tissue (not recorded which). All receptors derive from an adult man with Graves' disease, either hyperthyroidism or ophthalmopathy (not recorded which). Both conserved end residues are part of each CDR3. The D gene is left open where the match is weak. Part of the rows lack a size; the others show once, few, many or a class for expanded clones.

TRBJ2-7,.,.,TRBV3-1,CASSPQAGLNEQYF,TGTGCCAGCAGCCCCCAAGCAGGGCTAAACGAGCAGTACTTC
TRBJ1-5,.,many,TRBV24-1,CATSEMTVNQPQHF,TGTGCCACCAGTGAAATGACAGTAAATCAGCCCCAGCATTTT
TRBJ1-2,.,.,TRBV24-1,CATSDPAVEGDQYGYTF,TGTGCCACCAGTGATCCCGCGGTTGAGGGGGATCAGTATGGCTACACCTTC
TRBJ2-7,.,.,TRBV15,CATSELQGLYEQYF,TGTGCCACCAGCGAACTCCAGGGTTTATACGAGCAGTACTTC
TRBJ2-2,.,.,TRBV5-1,CASSFGTTNTGELFF,TGCGCCAGCAGCTTTGGGACAACGAACACCGGGGAGCTGTTTTTT
TRBJ2-2,.,few,TRBV2,CASSGIGLGQLNTGELFF,TGTGCCAGCAGTGGAATCGGTCTAGGGCAGTTAAACACCGGGGAGCTGTTTTTT
TRBJ2-2,.,.,TRBV6-1,CASSYIQMETGELFF,TGTGCCAGCAGTTATATACAGATGGAGACCGGGGAGCTGTTTTTT
TRBJ1-2,.,many,TRBV7-6,CASSPEWQGPNYGYTF,TGTGCCAGCAGCCCAGAATGGCAGGGTCCTAACTATGGCTACACCTTC
TRBJ2-7,.,.,TRBV7-9,CASRAIRVGHEQYF,TGTGCCAGCAGGGCAATCAGGGTGGGGCACGAGCAGTACTTC
TRBJ1-1,.,few,TRBV20-1,CSARDNTGNTEAFF,TGCAGTGCTAGAGACAATACAGGGAACACTGAAGCTTTCTTT
TRBJ2-5,TRBD1,.,TRBV29-1,CSVTTGLQETQYF,TGCAGCGTTACGACAGGGTTACAAGAGACCCAGTACTTC
TRBJ1-5,TRBD1,few,TRBV7-9,CASSLDRAGPQHF,TGTGCCAGCAGCTTGGACAGGGCAGGGCCCCAGCATTTT
TRBJ2-2,.,many,TRBV7-9,CASSLVGRGTGELFF,TGTGCCAGCAGCTTAGTCGGCAGGGGCACCGGGGAGCTGTTTTTT
TRBJ1-1,.,.,TRBV20-1,CSARAAGMVVVEAFF,TGCAGTGCTAGAGCGGCAGGGATGGTTGTAGTGGAGGCTTTCTTT
TRBJ1-4,TRBD1,.,TRBV7-9,CASSLEYAGGREKLFF,TGTGCCAGCAGCTTAGAGTACGCAGGGGGACGTGAAAAACTGTTTTTT
TRBJ2-7,TRBD2,.,TRBV9,CASSVEAGGPYVYEQYF,TGTGCCAGCAGCGTAGAAGCGGGAGGGCCTTACGTCTACGAGCAGTACTTC
TRBJ2-7,TRBD1,.,TRBV6-1,CASSPGTGKIYEQYF,TGTGCCAGCAGTCCCGGGACAGGGAAGATTTACGAGCAGTACTTC
TRBJ1-3,.,few,TRBV20-1,CSASTAGNTIYF,TGCAGTGCTAGTACAGCTGGAAACACCATATATTTT
TRBJ2-5,TRBD1,.,TRBV9,CASSPGTGLQETQYF,TGTGCCAGCAGCCCCGGGACAGGTCTTCAAGAGACCCAGTACTTC
TRBJ1-5,.,.,TRBV2,CASSLGRVYGNQPQHF,TGTGCCAGCAGTTTAGGCCGGGTATATGGCAATCAGCCCCAGCATTTT
TRBJ1-5,TRBD1,.,TRBV7-8,CASSRQGAGDQPQHF,TGTGCCAGCAGCCGACAGGGGGCTGGGGATCAGCCCCAGCATTTT
TRBJ1-6,.,many,TRBV7-9,CASSLGGRQVNSPLHF,TGTGCCAGCAGCTTAGGAGGCCGGCAGGTTAATTCACCCCTCCACTTT
TRBJ2-5,TRBD1,many,TRBV20-1,CSASLSQGVMTQYF,TGCAGTGCTAGTTTGAGCCAGGGGGTAATGACCCAGTACTTC
TRBJ1-2,.,.,TRBV12-3/TRBV12-4,CASSPGGRGDNYGYTF,TGTGCCAGCAGTCCTGGGGGCCGAGGGGATAACTATGGCTACACCTTC
TRBJ2-7,TRBD2,.,TRBV11-2,CASSFGTSANEQYF,TGTGCCAGCAGCTTCGGGACTAGCGCTAACGAGCAGTACTTC
TRBJ1-5,.,many,TRBV3-1,CASSQEGSPQHF,TGTGCCAGCAGCCAAGAAGGATCGCCCCAGCATTTT
TRBJ2-2,.,.,TRBV7-8,CASSLAPGLNTGELFF,TGTGCCAGCAGCTTAGCCCCGGGGCTGAACACCGGGGAGCTGTTTTTT
TRBJ2-7,TRBD2,.,TRBV7-9,CASSLVLAGEDEQYF,TGTGCCAGCAGCTTAGTGCTAGCGGGGGAAGACGAGCAGTACTTC
TRBJ1-2,.,many,TRBV20-1,CSAGPGDNYGYTF,TGCAGTGCTGGCCCAGGAGACAACTATGGCTACACCTTC
TRBJ1-1,.,.,TRBV2,CASSEVWNTEASF,TGTGCCAGCAGTGAAGTATGGAACACTGAAGCTTCCTTT
TRBJ1-2,.,few,TRBV7-6,CASSPKEWANYGYTF,TGTGCCAGCAGCCCGAAGGAATGGGCAAACTATGGCTACACCTTC
TRBJ1-4,.,.,TRBV7-8,CASSLEDQATNEKLFF,TGTGCCAGCAGCTTAGAGGACCAGGCAACTAATGAAAAACTGTTTTTT
TRBJ1-1,.,many,TRBV6-6,CASSSSQNTEAFF,TGTGCCAGCAGCTCGTCGCAGAACACTGAAGCTTTCTTT
TRBJ1-2,.,.,TRBV20-1,CSVVRADYGYTF,TGCAGTGTCGTAAGGGCGGACTATGGCTACACCTTC
TRBJ2-5,.,many,TRBV7-6,CASSHRSAETQYF,TGTGCCAGCAGCCACCGGAGTGCGGAGACCCAGTACTTC
TRBJ1-4,.,.,TRBV27,CASSLRTVAGSEKLFF,TGTGCCAGCAGTTTACGGACGGTCGCCGGCTCGGAAAAACTGTTTTTT
TRBJ1-6,TRBD1,.,TRBV25-1,CASSASQQGSPLHF,TGTGCCAGCAGTGCTAGTCAACAGGGGTCACCCCTCCACTTT
TRBJ2-7,TRBD2,.,TRBV20-1,CSARVEAGGYEQYF,TGCAGTGCTAGAGTTGAAGCGGGGGGCTACGAGCAGTACTTC
TRBJ2-7,TRBD2,once,TRBV20-1,CSARDRVAGTNSYEQYF,TGCAGTGCTAGAGATAGGGTAGCGGGCACGAACTCCTACGAGCAGTACTTC
TRBJ1-1,.,few,TRBV7-9,CASSLGGSSITEAFF,TGTGCCAGCAGCTTAGGGGGTTCCTCTATCACTGAAGCTTTCTTT
TRBJ1-1,TRBD1,many,TRBV10-3,CAIRRTGMNTEAFF,TGTGCCATCAGAAGGACAGGGATGAACACTGAAGCTTTCTTT
TRBJ1-6,.,.,TRBV29-1,CSAGDSGYYNSPLHF,TGCAGCGCTGGGGACTCTGGCTATTATAATTCACCCCTCCACTTT
TRBJ1-1,.,.,TRBV10-3,CAIRPDGTEAFF,TGTGCCATCAGGCCCGACGGGACAGAAGCTTTCTTT
TRBJ2-5,.,few,TRBV2,CASSYWEKTQYF,TGTGCCAGCAGTTACTGGGAGAAGACCCAGTACTTC
TRBJ2-7,.,many,TRBV2,CASKLGQLLREQYF,TGTGCCAGCAAGTTGGGGCAGCTACTACGCGAGCAGTACTTC
TRBJ1-4,.,many,TRBV25-1,CASTRWGGEKLFF,TGTGCCAGCACCAGATGGGGGGGTGAAAAACTGTTTTTT
TRBJ1-2,.,many,TRBV29-1,CSVDGQNYGYTF,TGCAGCGTTGACGGCCAGAACTATGGCTACACCTTC
TRBJ1-1,TRBD1,.,TRBV6-1,CASSEFRGRSEAFF,TGTGCCAGCAGTGAGTTCAGGGGGCGGTCTGAAGCTTTCTTT
TRBJ2-7,TRBD2,.,TRBV20-1,CSALGLAGAQYF,TGCAGTGCCCTCGGACTAGCGGGAGCCCAGTACTTC
TRBJ2-7,TRBD2,few,TRBV10-3,CASRGTSGGTYEQYF,TGTGCCAGCAGAGGGACTAGCGGGGGGACCTACGAGCAGTACTTC
TRBJ1-6,.,many,TRBV5-1,CASSEGPNNSPLHF,TGCGCCAGCAGCGAGGGACCGAACAATTCACCCCTCCACTTT
TRBJ2-5,.,few,TRBV4-1,CASSQGPAKSQETQYF,TGCGCCAGCAGCCAAGGTCCAGCGAAAAGCCAAGAGACCCAGTACTTC
TRBJ1-4,TRBD1,.,TRBV5-6,CASSLAGQGKTVF,TGTGCCAGCAGCTTGGCGGGACAGGGAAAAACTGTTTTT
TRBJ1-3,.,many,TRBV7-9,CASSLAGGNTGNTIYF,TGTGCCAGCAGCTTAGCGGGGGGCAATACTGGAAACACCATATATTTT
TRBJ1-5,.,.,TRBV7-9,CASSQVGTGEDQPQHF,TGTGCCAGCAGCCAAGTCGGAACTGGGGAGGATCAGCCCCAGCATTTT